The rows below give T cell receptor beta chains drawn from one sample of a study of cytomegalovirus exposure and HLA in healthy donors. Using immunoSEQ multiplex PCR, the repertoire was profiled, and TCRdb retains in-frame clones only, with some absent. Of more than 85,000 clones in the sample, over 12% are singletons; the top ten hold around 0.86%. Input material: PBMCs. These receptors came from a female donor in good health and CMV-seronegative. Each CDR3 is given with its conserved first and last residue. D genes are given only for firm matches. Expanded clones are given a class, and other clones once, few, many or no size at all.

- TRBJ2-1 TRBD1 TRBV28 CASSFGQGVYNEQFF TGTGCCAGCAGTTTCGGACAGGGAGTCTACAATGAGCAGTTCTTC
few TRBJ2-3 - TRBV5-1 CASRKRVEDTQYF TGCGCCAGCAGAAAGCGGGTGGAAGATACGCAGTATTTT
few TRBJ2-3 TRBD2 TRBV11-3 CASSRGGPTDTQYF TGTGCCAGCAGCCGCGGGGGGCCCACAGATACGCAGTATTTT
- TRBJ1-1 - TRBV7-9 CASSLGGAEAFF TGTGCCAGCAGCCTTGGGGGCGCTGAAGCTTTCTTT
few TRBJ1-1 TRBD1 TRBV7-8 CASSPGTGAFLEAFF TGTGCCAGCAGCCCCGGGACAGGGGCCTTCCTGGAAGCTTTCTTT
few TRBJ1-2 TRBD1 TRBV28 CASSSRGSGQGADYGYTF TGTGCCAGCAGTTCCAGGGGATCTGGACAGGGGGCAGACTATGGCTACACCTTC
once TRBJ2-7 TRBD2 TRBV5-3 CARSLGEGLRNEQYF TGTGCCAGAAGCTTGGGGGAGGGCTTGAGGAACGAGCAGTACTTC
few TRBJ2-3 - TRBV6-5 CASSYEGGRTDTQYF TGTGCCAGCAGTTACGAGGGGGGGCGCACAGATACGCAGTATTTT
- TRBJ1-2 - TRBV7-9 CANGGSDYGYTF TGTGCCAACGGGGGGTCTGATTATGGCTACACCTTC
- TRBJ1-6 TRBD1 TRBV10-2 CAGRQGAGSPLHF TGCGCCGGCCGACAGGGGGCTGGATCACCCCTCCACTTT
- TRBJ1-1 TRBD1 TRBV10-3 CAISELAGGAGTEAFF TGTGCCATCAGTGAGTTGGCAGGGGGCGCCGGCACTGAAGCTTTCTTT
- TRBJ2-6 TRBD1 TRBV30 CAWVQGSGANVLTF TGTGCCTGGGTACAGGGGTCTGGGGCCAACGTCCTGACTTTC
few TRBJ1-2 - TRBV19 CATSLPGEGYTF TGTGCCACTTCCTTACCGGGGGAAGGCTACACCTTC
- TRBJ1-2 TRBD1 TRBV2 CASSKTGSGNYGYTF TGTGCCAGCAGTAAGACAGGGAGTGGGAACTATGGCTACACCTTC
few TRBJ2-7 TRBD1 TRBV27 CASSFGTGGSYEQYF TGTGCCAGCAGTTTCGGGACAGGGGGATCCTACGAGCAGTACTTC
once TRBJ2-5 TRBD1 TRBV27 CASRDRVQETQYF TGTGCCAGCAGAGACAGGGTTCAAGAGACCCAGTACTTC
once TRBJ1-2 - TRBV28 CASHGTPAGYTF TGTGCCAGCCACGGGACACCCGCGGGCTACACCTTC
few TRBJ2-1 - TRBV28 CASMEGLSSYNEQFF TGTGCCAGCATGGAGGGCCTGAGCTCCTACAATGAGCAGTTCTTC
few TRBJ1-5 - TRBV27 CASSLILGPGQPQHF TGTGCCAGCAGTTTAATCCTGGGGCCAGGTCAGCCCCAGCATTTT
- TRBJ2-5 - TRBV9 CASSVGERGTIPQETQYF TGTGCCAGCAGCGTAGGCGAGAGGGGGACTATACCGCAAGAGACCCAGTACTTC
once TRBJ2-3 - TRBV7-2 CASSYGGTTDTQYF TGTGCCAGCAGCTACGGGGGTACCACAGATACGCAGTATTTT
few TRBJ2-2 TRBD1 TRBV5-1 CASNNRGQAGELFF TGCGCCAGCAACAACAGGGGCCAGGCCGGGGAGCTGTTTTTT
- TRBJ1-2 - TRBV12-1 CASSSQGTYGYTF TGTGCCAGCAGCTCACAGGGGACGTATGGCTACACCTTC
few TRBJ1-2 - TRBV18 CASSPIQEYYGYTF TGTGCCAGCTCACCCATACAGGAGTACTATGGCTACACCTTC
few TRBJ1-1 TRBD1 TRBV6-4 CASSETGVAGTEAFF TGTGCCAGCAGTGAAACAGGGGTGGCGGGAACTGAAGCTTTCTTT
- TRBJ1-1 TRBD1 TRBV19 CASSGDRGRGHTEAFF TGTGCCAGTAGTGGAGACAGGGGGCGCGGGCACACTGAAGCTTTCTTT
- TRBJ2-5 TRBD2 TRBV15 CATSRGLAGIQETQYF TGTGCCACCAGCAGGGGACTAGCGGGGATCCAAGAGACCCAGTACTTC
few TRBJ2-3 - TRBV2 CASGSGNTDTQYF TGTGCCAGCGGATCCGGGAACACAGATACGCAGTATTTT
few TRBJ2-7 - TRBV28 CASRTRESSYEQYF TGTGCCAGCCGGACTCGGGAAAGCTCCTACGAGCAGTACTTC
- TRBJ2-1 TRBD2 TRBV19 CASSISGTSGNNEQFF TGTGCCAGTAGTATAAGCGGGACTAGCGGGAACAATGAGCAGTTCTTC
- TRBJ1-1 - TRBV9 CASSVAKGGKVNTEAFF TGTGCCAGCAGCGTCGCCAAGGGGGGGAAAGTGAACACTGAAGCTTTCTTT
- TRBJ2-5 TRBD2 TRBV4-2 CASSRLAGPTQETQYF TGTGCCAGCAGCCGACTAGCGGGGCCAACACAAGAGACCCAGTACTTC
- TRBJ2-3 TRBD2 TRBV5-1 CASSLSPLAGGGSTDTQYF TGCGCCAGCAGCTTGAGTCCCCTAGCGGGAGGGGGAAGCACAGATACGCAGTATTTT
few TRBJ1-2 - TRBV6-1 CASSEAGRAYGYTF TGTGCCAGCAGTGAAGCCGGGAGAGCCTATGGCTACACCTTC
- TRBJ1-2 - TRBV5-6 CASSPGRGDPNYGYTF TGTGCCAGCAGCCCCGGACGGGGGGATCCTAACTATGGCTACACCTTC
- TRBJ1-3 - TRBV25-1 CASSEPGRVGNTIYF TGTGCCAGCAGTGAACCAGGGCGCGTGGGAAACACCATATATTTT
few TRBJ1-5 - TRBV7-2 CASSLSTGSKNQPQHF TGTGCCAGCAGCTTATCAACAGGGAGTAAGAATCAGCCCCAGCATTTT
- TRBJ1-1 - TRBV6-5 CASKTVNTEAFF TGTGCCAGCAAGACAGTGAACACTGAAGCTTTCTTT
- TRBJ2-7 - TRBV7-2 CASSLEFSSYEQYF TGTGCCAGCAGCTTAGAGTTTAGCTCCTACGAGCAGTACTTC
- TRBJ2-2 - TRBV7-8 CASSLGHRAGELFF TGTGCCAGCAGCTTAGGCCATCGGGCCGGGGAGCTGTTTTTT
- TRBJ1-2 - TRBV28 CASKPRARGSGGYTF TGTGCCAGCAAACCAAGGGCCAGGGGAAGTGGTGGCTACACCTTC
- TRBJ2-7 TRBD1 TRBV9 CASSVGTGNYEQYF TGTGCCAGCAGCGTCGGGACAGGGAACTACGAGCAGTACTTC
- TRBJ1-2 TRBD1 TRBV7-2 CASSLAGTGVGYTF TGTGCCAGCAGCTTAGCCGGGACAGGGGTTGGCTACACCTTC